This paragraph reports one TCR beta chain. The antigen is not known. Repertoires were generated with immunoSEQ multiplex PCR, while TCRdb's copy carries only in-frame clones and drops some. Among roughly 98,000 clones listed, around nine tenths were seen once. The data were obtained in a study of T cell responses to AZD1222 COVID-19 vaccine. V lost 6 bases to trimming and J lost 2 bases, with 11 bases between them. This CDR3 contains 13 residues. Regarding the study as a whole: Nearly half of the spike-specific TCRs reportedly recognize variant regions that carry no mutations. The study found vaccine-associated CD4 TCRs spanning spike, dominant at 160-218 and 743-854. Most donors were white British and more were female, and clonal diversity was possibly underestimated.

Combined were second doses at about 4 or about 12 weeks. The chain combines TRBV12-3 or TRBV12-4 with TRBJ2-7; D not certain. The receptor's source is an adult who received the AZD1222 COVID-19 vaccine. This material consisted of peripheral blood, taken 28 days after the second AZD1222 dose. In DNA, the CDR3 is TGTGCCAGCAGCCACCAGAATGCCTACGAGCAGTACTTC. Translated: CASSHQNAYEQYF.